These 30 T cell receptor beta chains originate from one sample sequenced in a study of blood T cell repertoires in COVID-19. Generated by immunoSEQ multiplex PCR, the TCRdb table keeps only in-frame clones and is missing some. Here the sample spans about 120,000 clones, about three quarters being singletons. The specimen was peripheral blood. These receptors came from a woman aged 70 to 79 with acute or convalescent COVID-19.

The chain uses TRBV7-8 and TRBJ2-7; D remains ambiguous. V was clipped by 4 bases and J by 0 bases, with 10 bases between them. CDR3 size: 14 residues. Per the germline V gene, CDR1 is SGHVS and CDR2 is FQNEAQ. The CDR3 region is CASSSQTGSYEQYF. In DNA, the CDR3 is TGTGCCAGCAGCTCCCAGACGGGCTCCTACGAGCAGTACTTC.

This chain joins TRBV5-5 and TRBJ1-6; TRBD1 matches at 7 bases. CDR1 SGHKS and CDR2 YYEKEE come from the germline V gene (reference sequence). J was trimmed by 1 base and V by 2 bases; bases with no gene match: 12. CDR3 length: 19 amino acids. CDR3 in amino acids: CASSFEWQGERSYNSPLHF. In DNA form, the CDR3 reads TGTGCCAGCAGCTTTGAGTGGCAGGGGGAAAGGTCCTATAATTCACCCCTCCACTTT.

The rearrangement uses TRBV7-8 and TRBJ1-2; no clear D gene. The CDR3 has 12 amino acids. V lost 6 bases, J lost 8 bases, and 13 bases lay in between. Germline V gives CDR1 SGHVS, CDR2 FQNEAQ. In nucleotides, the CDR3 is TGTGCCAGCAGTCTTCTTGGGGAGGGCTACACCTTC. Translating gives CASSLLGEGYTF.

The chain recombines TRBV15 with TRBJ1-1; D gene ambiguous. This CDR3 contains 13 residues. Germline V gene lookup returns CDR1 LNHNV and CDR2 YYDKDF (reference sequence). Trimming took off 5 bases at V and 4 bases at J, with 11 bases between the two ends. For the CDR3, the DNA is TGTGCCACCAGCGAGGGATCGGGCACTGAAGCTTTCTTT. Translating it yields CATSEGSGTEAFF. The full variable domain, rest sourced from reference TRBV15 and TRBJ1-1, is DAMVIQNPRYQVTQFGKPVTLSCSQTLNHNVMYWYQQKSSQAPKLLFHYYDKDFNNEADTPDNFQSRRPNTSFCFLDIRSPGLGDTAMYLCATSEGSGTEAFFGQGTRLTVV.

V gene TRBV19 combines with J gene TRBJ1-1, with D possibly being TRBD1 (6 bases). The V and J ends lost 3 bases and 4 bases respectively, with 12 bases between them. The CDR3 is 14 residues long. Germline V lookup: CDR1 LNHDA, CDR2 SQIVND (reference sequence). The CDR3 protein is CASSISGRGTEAFF. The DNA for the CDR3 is TGTGCCAGTAGTATCAGTGGCAGGGGCACTGAAGCTTTCTTT.

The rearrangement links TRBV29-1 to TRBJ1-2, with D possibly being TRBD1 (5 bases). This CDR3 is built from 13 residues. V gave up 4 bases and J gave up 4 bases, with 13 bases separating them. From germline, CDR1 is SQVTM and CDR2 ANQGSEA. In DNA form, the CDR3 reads TGCAGCGTTGGACAGACTCTAGGCTATGGCTACACCTTC. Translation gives CSVGQTLGYGYTF.

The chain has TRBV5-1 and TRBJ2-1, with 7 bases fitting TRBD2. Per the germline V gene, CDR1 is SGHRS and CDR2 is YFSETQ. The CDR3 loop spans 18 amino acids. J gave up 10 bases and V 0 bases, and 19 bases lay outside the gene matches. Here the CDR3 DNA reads TGCGCCAGCAGCTTGGGGGGAGGCGGGGGATACATCCAAAGAGAGCAGTTCTTC. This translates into CASSLGGGGGYIQREQFF.

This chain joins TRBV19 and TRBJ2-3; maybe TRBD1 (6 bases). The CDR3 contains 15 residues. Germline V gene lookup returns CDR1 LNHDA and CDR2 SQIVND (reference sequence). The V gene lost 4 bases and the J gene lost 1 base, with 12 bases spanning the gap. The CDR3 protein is CASSTAGDGTDTQYF. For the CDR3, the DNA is TGTGCCAGTAGTACCGCAGGGGATGGCACAGATACGCAGTATTTT.

The CDR3 protein is CASSLGQLQETQYF. CDR3 nucleotide sequence: TGTGCCAGCAGCTTAGGACAGCTCCAAGAGACCCAGTACTTC. The chain joins TRBV7-9 to TRBJ2-5; D may be TRBD1 (5 bases). This CDR3 is 14 amino acids long. V shed 1 base and J shed 1 base, with 7 bases lying between them. The germline V gene has CDR1 SEHNR and CDR2 FQNEAQ (reference sequence).

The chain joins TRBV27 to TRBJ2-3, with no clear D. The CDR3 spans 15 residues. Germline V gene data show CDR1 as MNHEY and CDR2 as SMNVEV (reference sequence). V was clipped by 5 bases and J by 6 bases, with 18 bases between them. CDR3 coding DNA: TGTGCCAGCAGTAGGAGCGTAGAGCTGGCGGATACGCAGTATTTT. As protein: CASSRSVELADTQYF.

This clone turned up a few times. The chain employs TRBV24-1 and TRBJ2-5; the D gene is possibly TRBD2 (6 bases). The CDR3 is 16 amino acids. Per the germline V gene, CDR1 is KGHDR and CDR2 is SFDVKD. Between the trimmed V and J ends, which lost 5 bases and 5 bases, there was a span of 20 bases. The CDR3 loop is CATSAGPDGGKETQYF. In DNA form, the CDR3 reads TGTGCCACCAGTGCCGGCCCAGACGGGGGAAAGGAGACCCAGTACTTC.

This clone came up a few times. CDR3 sequence: CASTPGDYGNEQYF. The CDR3 nucleotides are TGTGCCAGCACCCCCGGGGATTACGGGAACGAGCAGTACTTC. The chain has TRBV11-1 and TRBJ2-7, with D tentatively TRBD2 (5 bases). The CDR3 is made up of 14 amino acids. Germline V CDR1 and CDR2: SGHAT, FQDESV (reference sequence). Trimming removed 7 bases from V and 5 bases from J, with 18 bases in between.

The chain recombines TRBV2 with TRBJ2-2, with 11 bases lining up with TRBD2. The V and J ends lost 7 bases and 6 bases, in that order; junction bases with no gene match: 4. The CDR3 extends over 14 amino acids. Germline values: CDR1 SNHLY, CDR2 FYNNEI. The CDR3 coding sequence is TGTGCCAGCAACCCTAGCGGGGGGTCCGGGGAGCTGTTTTTT. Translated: CASNPSGGSGELFF.

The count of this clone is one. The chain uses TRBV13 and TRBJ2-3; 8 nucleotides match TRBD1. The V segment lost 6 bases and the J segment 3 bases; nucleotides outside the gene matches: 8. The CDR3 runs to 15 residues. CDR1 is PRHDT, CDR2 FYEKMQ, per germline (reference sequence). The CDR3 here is CASRRRDRRTDTQYF. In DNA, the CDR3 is TGTGCCAGCAGACGCCGGGACAGGCGGACAGATACGCAGTATTTT.

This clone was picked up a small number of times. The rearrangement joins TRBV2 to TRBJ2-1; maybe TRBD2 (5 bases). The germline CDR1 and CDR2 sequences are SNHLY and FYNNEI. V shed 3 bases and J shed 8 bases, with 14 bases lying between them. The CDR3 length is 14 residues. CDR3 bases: TGTGCCAGCAGTGAGCTGGCGGAGGCGGATGAGCAGTTCTTC. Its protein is CASSELAEADEQFF.

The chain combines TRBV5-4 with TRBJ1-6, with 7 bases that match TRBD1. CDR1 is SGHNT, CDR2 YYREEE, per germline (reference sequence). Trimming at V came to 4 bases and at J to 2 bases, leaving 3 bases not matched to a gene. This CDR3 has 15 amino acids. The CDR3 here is CASSPDRPYNSPLHF. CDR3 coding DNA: TGTGCCAGCAGCCCGGACAGGCCCTATAATTCACCCCTCCACTTT.

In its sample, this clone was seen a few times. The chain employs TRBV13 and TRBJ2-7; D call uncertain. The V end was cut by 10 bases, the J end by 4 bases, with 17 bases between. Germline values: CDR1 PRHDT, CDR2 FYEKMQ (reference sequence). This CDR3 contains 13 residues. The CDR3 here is CATTDTPSYEQYF. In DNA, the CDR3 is TGTGCCACAACTGACACGCCATCTTACGAGCAGTACTTC.

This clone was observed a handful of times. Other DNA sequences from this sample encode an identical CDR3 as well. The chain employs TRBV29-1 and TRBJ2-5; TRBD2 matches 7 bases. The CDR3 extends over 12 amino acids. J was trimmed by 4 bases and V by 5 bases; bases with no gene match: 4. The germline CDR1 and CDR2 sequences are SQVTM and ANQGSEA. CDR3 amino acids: CSVLGGGETQYF. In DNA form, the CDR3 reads TGCAGCGTTCTTGGGGGGGGAGAGACCCAGTACTTC.

Here the CDR3 reads CASSFGTTSNEQFF. The CDR3, as DNA: TGTGCCAGCAGCTTCGGGACTACAAGCAATGAGCAGTTCTTC. The genes are TRBV7-9 and TRBJ2-1; the match to TRBD2 covers 7 bases. Germline trimming cut 3 bases from V and 6 bases from J; bases unmatched to any gene: 5. CDR3 length equals 14 residues. Germline CDR1 reads SEHNR; CDR2 reads FQNEAQ (reference sequence).

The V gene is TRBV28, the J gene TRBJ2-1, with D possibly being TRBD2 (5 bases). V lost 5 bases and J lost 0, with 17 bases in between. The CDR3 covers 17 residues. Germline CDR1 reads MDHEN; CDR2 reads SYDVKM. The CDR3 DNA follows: TGTGCCAGCAGTCCACCGAAAGGGAGAAGCTCCTACAATGAGCAGTTCTTC. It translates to CASSPPKGRSSYNEQFF.

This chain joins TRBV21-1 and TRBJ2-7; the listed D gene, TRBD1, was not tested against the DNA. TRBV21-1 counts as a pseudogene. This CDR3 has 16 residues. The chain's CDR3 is CASSKVLIQTLEEQYF. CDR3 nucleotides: TGTGCCAGCAGCAAAGTACTCATACAGACCCTTGAAGAGCAGTACTTC.

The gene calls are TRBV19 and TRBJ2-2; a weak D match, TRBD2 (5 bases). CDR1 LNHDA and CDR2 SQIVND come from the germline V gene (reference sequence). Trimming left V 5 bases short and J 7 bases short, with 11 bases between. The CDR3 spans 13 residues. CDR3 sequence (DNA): TGTGCCAGTAGTGCAACTAGAGTCGGGGAGCTGTTTTTT. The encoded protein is CASSATRVGELFF. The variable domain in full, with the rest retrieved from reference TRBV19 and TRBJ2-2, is DGGITQSPKYLFRKEGQNVTLSCEQNLNHDAMYWYRQDPGQGLRLIYYSQIVNDFQKGDIAEGYSVSREKKESFPLTVTSAQKNPTAFYLCASSATRVGELFFGEGSRLTVL.

This CDR3 reads CASSLSSSGGYNEQFF. The CDR3 DNA sequence: TGCGCCAGCAGCTTGTCGTCTAGCGGAGGCTACAATGAGCAGTTCTTC. The chain is built from TRBV5-1 and TRBJ2-1; TRBD2 aligns across 7 bases. CDR3 length equals 16 residues. J gave up 3 bases and V 1 base, and 7 bases lay outside the gene matches. Germline V gene lookup returns CDR1 SGHRS and CDR2 YFSETQ.

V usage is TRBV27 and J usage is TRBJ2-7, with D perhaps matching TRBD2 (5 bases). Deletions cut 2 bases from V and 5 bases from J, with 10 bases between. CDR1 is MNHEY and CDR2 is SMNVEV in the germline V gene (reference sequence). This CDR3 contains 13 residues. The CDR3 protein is CASSLGFGDEQYF. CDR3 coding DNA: TGTGCCAGCAGTTTAGGGTTCGGGGACGAGCAGTACTTC.

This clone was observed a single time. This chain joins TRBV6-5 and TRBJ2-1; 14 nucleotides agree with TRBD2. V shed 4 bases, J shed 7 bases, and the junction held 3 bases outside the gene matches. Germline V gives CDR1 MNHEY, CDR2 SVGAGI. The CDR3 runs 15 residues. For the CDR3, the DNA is TGTGCCAGCAGTTCCGGACTAGCGGGAGGAAATGAGCAGTTCTTC. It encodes CASSSGLAGGNEQFF.

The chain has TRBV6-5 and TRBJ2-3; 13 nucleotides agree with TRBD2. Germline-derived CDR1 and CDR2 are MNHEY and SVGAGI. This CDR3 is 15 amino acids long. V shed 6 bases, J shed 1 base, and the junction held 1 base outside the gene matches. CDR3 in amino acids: CASRLAGGGTDTQYF. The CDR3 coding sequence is TGTGCCAGCAGACTAGCGGGAGGGGGCACAGATACGCAGTATTTT.

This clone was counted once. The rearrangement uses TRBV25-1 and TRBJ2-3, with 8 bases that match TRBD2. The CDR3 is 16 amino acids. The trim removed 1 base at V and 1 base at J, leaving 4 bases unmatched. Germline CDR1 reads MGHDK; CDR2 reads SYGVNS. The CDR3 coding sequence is TGTGCCAGCAGTGAATGGATTAGCGGGGGCACAGATACGCAGTATTTT. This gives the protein CASSEWISGGTDTQYF. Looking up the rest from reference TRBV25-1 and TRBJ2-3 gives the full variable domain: EADIYQTPRYLVIGTGKKITLECSQTMGHDKMYWYQQDPGMELHLIHYSYGVNSTEKGDLSSESTVSRIRTEHFPLTLESARPSHTSQYLCASSEWISGGTDTQYFGPGTRLTVL.

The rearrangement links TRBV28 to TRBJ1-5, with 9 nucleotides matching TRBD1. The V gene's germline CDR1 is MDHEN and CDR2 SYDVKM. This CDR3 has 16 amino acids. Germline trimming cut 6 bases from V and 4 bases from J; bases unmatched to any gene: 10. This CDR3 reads CASSSTAGTGNQPQHF. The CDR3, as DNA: TGTGCCAGCAGCTCGACTGCCGGGACAGGGAATCAGCCCCAGCATTTT.

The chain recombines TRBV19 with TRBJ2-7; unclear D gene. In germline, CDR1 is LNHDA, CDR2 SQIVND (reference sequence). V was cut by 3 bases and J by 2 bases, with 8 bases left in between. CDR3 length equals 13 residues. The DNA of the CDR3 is TGTGCCAGTAGTATGGCAGGTCCCTACGAGCAGTACTTC. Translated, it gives CASSMAGPYEQYF.

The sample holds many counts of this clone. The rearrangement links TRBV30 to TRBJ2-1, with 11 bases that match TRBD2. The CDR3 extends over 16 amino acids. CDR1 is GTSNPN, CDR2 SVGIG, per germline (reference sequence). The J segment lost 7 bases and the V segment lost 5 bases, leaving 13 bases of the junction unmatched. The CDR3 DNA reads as TGTGCCTGGGGAACCGGGACTAGCGGCCCTGGGAATGAGCAGTTCTTC. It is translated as CAWGTGTSGPGNEQFF.